This T cell receptor (beta chain) was identified during a study of CD8+ T cells in alopecia areata. Study-wide results and caveats: Scalp and blood retained many expanded lesional clones during tofacitinib.

The treatment is: oral pan-JAK inhibitor, 5-10 mg twice daily. TCR sequencing used cDNA made by reverse transcription of extracted RNA. Sequencing used immunoSEQ multiplex PCR; TCRdb keeps in-frame clones, though not all of them. Among 200,000 to 250,000 clones, around three fifths were seen once, and the ten largest hold more than 3.5%. This clone has just a few counts. What it recognizes is unknown. CDR1 is ENHRY, CDR2 SYGVKD, per germline. The CDR3 totals 11 residues. With 11 bases removed from V and 8 bases from J, the gap between germline ends came to 13 bases. The rearrangement links TRBV10-3 to TRBJ2-1; D unresolved. This specimen was CD4+ T cells sorted from blood, taken at week 4, from a patient treated with tofacitinib. The clonotype comes from a human donor with alopecia areata. The CDR3, as DNA: TGTGCCTCTCAAGAGGATGATGAGCAGTTCTTC. Protein: CASQEDDEQFF.